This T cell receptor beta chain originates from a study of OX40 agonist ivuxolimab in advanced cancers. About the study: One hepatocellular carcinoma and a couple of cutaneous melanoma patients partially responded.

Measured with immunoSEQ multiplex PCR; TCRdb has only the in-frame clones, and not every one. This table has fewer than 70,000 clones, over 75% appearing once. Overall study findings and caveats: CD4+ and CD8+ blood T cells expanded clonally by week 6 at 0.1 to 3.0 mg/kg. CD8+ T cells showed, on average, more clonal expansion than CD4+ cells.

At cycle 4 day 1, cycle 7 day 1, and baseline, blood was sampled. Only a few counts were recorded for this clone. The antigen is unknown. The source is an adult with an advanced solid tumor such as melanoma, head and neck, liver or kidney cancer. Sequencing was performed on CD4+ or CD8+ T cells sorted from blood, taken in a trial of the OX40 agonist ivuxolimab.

The CDR3 DNA follows: TGTGCCATCAGTGAACGGTCGATGAACACTGAAGCTTTCTTT. Translated, it gives CAISERSMNTEAFF. The rearrangement joins TRBV10-3 to TRBJ1-1; D call uncertain. V gave up 3 bases and J gave up 0 bases, with 8 bases separating them. Germline lookup yields CDR1 ENHRY and CDR2 SYGVKD. The CDR3 length is 14 residues.